This TCR beta chain originates from a study of siplizumab effects on memory and regulatory T cells (dated by TCRdb to about 2019). Study-level background: The study looked at the effect of siplizumab, an anti-CD2 antibody, on alloreactive T-cell subsets in allogeneic mixed lymphocyte reactions made from human PBMCs. Study-wide conclusions, independent of this receptor: Because sequences at frequencies below about 10^-5 were poorly captured, only a minor fraction of alloreactive clones could be mapped back to unstimulated subsets. Whether proliferating Tregs from siplizumab cultures were suppressive was not functionally confirmed. Siplizumab significantly reduced the cumulative frequency of alloreactive sequences traceable to unstimulated CD4+ memory T cells. In reactions with siplizumab, an average of approximately 69% of mappable alloreactive CD4+ clones were Treg-derived, compared with roughly 30% in control reactions. A naive or memory phenotype could not be assigned to roughly 75-95% of proliferating CD4+ or CD8+ clones. Greater diversity appeared to be present in unstimulated naive T cells than in memory T cells, and a substantial contribution to the alloresponse seemed to be made by naive cells.

Unstimulated CD4+ memory cells were also sequenced in three donor pairs, together with CD4+ naive, CD8+ TEMRA, CD8+ naive and CD8+ effector memory subsets. Sorted unstimulated T cells and proliferating T cells recovered from mixed lymphocyte reactions were subjected to TCRbeta CDR3 sequencing. Fresh whole blood from approximately ten HLA-typed healthy donors was used to isolate PBMCs. V and J lose 5 bases and 7 bases, and a span of 8 bases separates them. The germline V gene encodes CDR1 MNHEY and CDR2 SVGAGI. From the cysteine up to the phenylalanine, the CDR3 has a length of 11 residues. Left in the record is the CDR3 DNA by itself, 33 bases read in frame from the first base. Details on this clone: The antigen this receptor binds is unknown. Per-base quality was not reported, and no clone a single base away is much larger than it.

Receptor amplification or capture employed the immunoSEQ multiplex PCR assay. Roughly 10^5 TCR templates per sample were assayed on the deep sequencing platform. Genomic DNA extracted from sorted T cells was the material used for TCRbeta CDR3 sequencing. In the authors' own workflow: The R programming language was used for the clonal analysis of the TCRbeta CDR3 data. Alloreactive CD4+ and CD8+ clones were identified by comparing unstimulated samples to CFSE-low samples taken after the reaction. By matching sequences to the repertoires of sorted unstimulated Treg and non-Treg cells, each alloreactive CD4+ clone was assigned a regulatory or non-regulatory origin. TCRdb retrieved this table from immuneACCESS and kept in-frame rearrangements only. Not all clones are present; in checked studies, unresolved V genes account for under half, and no reason is known for the remainder. V and J calls plus clone size are reproduced from that table; the DNA served to infer D and trimming. This sample has approximately 94,000 clones in its table, and roughly 96% of those were observed once. The ten largest make up 0.025% to 0.035% of the sample.

The chain employs TRBV6-5 and TRBJ1-1; the D segment cannot be called with confidence. Sequences were obtained from naive CD4+ T cells sorted from blood. Interpreted using the paper, the cell subset or site label stands for: unstimulated naive T cells. The sequence came from a human donor in good health. The DNA sequence is as follows: TGTGCCAGCAGTAACAGCGTTGAAGCTTTCTTT. This yields the protein CASSNSVEAFF.